This T cell receptor beta chain was captured by sequencing in a study of cytomegalovirus exposure and HLA in healthy donors. This clone was observed a few times. V shed 3 bases, J shed 6 bases, and the junction held 5 bases outside the gene matches. The CDR3 length is 15 residues. CDR1 is KGHSH, CDR2 LQKENI, per germline. PCR involved 60 Vbeta and 13 Jbeta primers. Data came from immunoSEQ multiplex PCR; TCRdb stores just in-frame clones and leaves some out. The sample contains roughly 170,000 clones, around 77% of which appear only once. The V and J genes are TRBV18 and TRBJ2-2; TRBD2 matches 9 bases. This clonotype originated in a woman under 40 in good health and CMV-seronegative. Input material: PBMCs. Written as DNA, the CDR3 is TGTGCCAGCTCACCGATAGCGGGAGAGGCCGGGGAGCTGTTTTTT. Protein product: CASSPIAGEAGELFF.